This T cell receptor beta chain was retrieved from a study of cytomegalovirus exposure and HLA in healthy donors. Profiled with immunoSEQ multiplex PCR; TCRdb holds only in-frame clones, not every one. The table includes roughly 130,000 clones, roughly 91% detected once. There are 16 residues in the CDR3. Per germline, CDR1 SGHAT and CDR2 FQNNGV. Trimming took 5 bases from V and 4 from J, leaving 15 bases between them. Sequencing used PBMCs. The source of this sequence is a man aged 25 to 40 in good health and CMV-seronegative. V and J are TRBV11-2 and TRBJ2-6; tentatively, D is TRBD1 (5 bases). As DNA, the CDR3 is TGTGCCAGCAGCCCCAACCCAGGGCAAGGGGCCAACGTCCTGACTTTC. This sequence encodes CASSPNPGQGANVLTF.